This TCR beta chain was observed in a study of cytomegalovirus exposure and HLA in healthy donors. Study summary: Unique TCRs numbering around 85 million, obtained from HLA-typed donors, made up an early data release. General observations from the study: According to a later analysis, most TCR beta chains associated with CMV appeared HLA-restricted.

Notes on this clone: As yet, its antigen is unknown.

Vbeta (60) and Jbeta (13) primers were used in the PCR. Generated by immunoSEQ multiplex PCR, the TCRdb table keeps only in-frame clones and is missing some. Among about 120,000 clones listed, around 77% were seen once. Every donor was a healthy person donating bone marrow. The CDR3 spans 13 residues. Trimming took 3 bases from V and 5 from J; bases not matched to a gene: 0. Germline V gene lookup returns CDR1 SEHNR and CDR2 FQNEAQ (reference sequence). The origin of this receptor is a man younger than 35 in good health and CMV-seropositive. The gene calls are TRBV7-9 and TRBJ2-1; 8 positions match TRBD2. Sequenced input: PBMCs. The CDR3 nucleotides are TGTGCCAGCAGCTTCGGGGGGGACAATGAGCAGTTCTTC. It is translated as CASSFGGDNEQFF.